Listed below are T cell receptor beta chains from one sample, sequenced in a study of T cell responses to AZD1222 COVID-19 vaccine. Produced via immunoSEQ multiplex PCR; TCRdb's table is partial and in-frame only. The sample holds more than 110,000 clones, roughly 92% seen once. Sequencing was performed on peripheral blood, taken on day 0 of AZD1222 vaccination. The receptors were gathered from an adult in good health. The CDR3 runs from the conserved cysteine through the conserved F or W. Each record gives: V gene, J gene, D gene, clone size, CDR3 protein, CDR3 DNA. D genes are given only for firm matches. Clone sizes are given selectively: once, few, many, or a class where the clone is expanded.

TRBV19	TRBJ1-5	NA	NA	CASSIFDGRRRDQPQHF	TGTGCCAGTAGTATTTTCGACGGGCGTAGGCGCGATCAGCCCCAGCATTTT
TRBV7-8	TRBJ2-7	NA	NA	CASSLTTAPYEQYF	TGTGCCAGCAGCTTAACGACTGCCCCCTACGAGCAGTACTTC
TRBV3-1/TRBV3-2	TRBJ2-3	TRBD2	NA	CASSQDSGAGGRADTQYF	TGTGCCAGCAGCCAAGACTCCGGAGCGGGGGGGCGGGCAGATACGCAGTATTTT
TRBV27	TRBJ1-5	NA	NA	CASRQAGRQPQHF	TGTGCCAGCAGGCAGGCAGGGCGTCAGCCCCAGCATTTT
TRBV28	TRBJ1-1	NA	NA	CASSLYWNTEAFF	TGTGCCAGCAGTTTATATTGGAACACTGAAGCTTTCTTT
TRBV5-1	TRBJ2-3	NA	NA	CASSLTLSTRLADTQYF	TGCGCCAGCAGCTTGACATTAAGCACTAGACTAGCAGATACGCAGTATTTT
TRBV27	TRBJ2-3	TRBD2	NA	CASTGGAWDTQYF	TGTGCCAGCACCGGGGGGGCCTGGGATACGCAGTATTTT
TRBV2	TRBJ2-7	NA	NA	CASSVGVSYEQYF	TGTGCCAGCAGTGTTGGGGTTTCGTACGAGCAGTACTTC
TRBV7-2	TRBJ1-4	NA	NA	CASSLVYSTTNEKLFF	TGTGCCAGCAGCTTAGTGTACTCAACAACTAATGAAAAACTGTTTTTT
TRBV6-5	TRBJ1-1	NA	NA	CASIGDGNTEAFF	TGTGCCAGCATCGGGGACGGCAACACTGAAGCTTTCTTT
TRBV12-3/TRBV12-4	TRBJ1-1	NA	NA	CATQAALYLEAFF	TGTGCCACCCAAGCGGCTCTATACTTGGAAGCTTTCTTT
TRBV9	TRBJ2-7	TRBD2	NA	CASSGAGSSSYEQYF	TGTGCCAGCAGCGGAGCGGGGTCGAGCTCCTACGAGCAGTACTTC
TRBV4-1	TRBJ1-5	TRBD1	NA	CASSQGPLGTVSNQPQHF	TGCGCCAGCAGCCAAGGGCCTCTGGGGACAGTTAGCAATCAGCCCCAGCATTTT
TRBV28	TRBJ2-2	NA	NA	CASTLLNTGELFF	TGTGCCAGCACCCTACTAAACACCGGGGAGCTGTTTTTT
TRBV7-2	TRBJ2-7	TRBD1	few	CASSNDRVGEQYF	TGTGCCAGCAGCAATGACAGGGTTGGGGAGCAGTACTTC
TRBV9	TRBJ1-1	TRBD1	NA	CASSVRDRGTEAFF	TGTGCCAGCAGCGTCCGGGACAGGGGTACTGAAGCTTTCTTT
TRBV2	TRBJ2-7	TRBD2	NA	CARGGGGAVYEQYF	TGTGCCCGCGGGGGCGGGGGGGCCGTCTACGAGCAGTACTTC
TRBV3-1/TRBV3-2	TRBJ2-4	TRBD2	NA	CASSLRTSGVKNIQYF	TGTGCCAGCAGCCTTCGTACTAGCGGAGTTAAAAACATTCAGTACTTC
TRBV2	TRBJ1-2	NA	NA	CASLSSPVVNGYTF	TGTGCCAGTCTCAGCTCCCCAGTTGTGAATGGCTACACCTTC
TRBV6-2/TRBV6-3	TRBJ1-5	TRBD1	NA	CASSAIRTGPNQPQHF	TGTGCCAGCAGCGCGATACGGACAGGGCCTAATCAGCCCCAGCATTTT
TRBV5-4	TRBJ2-5	TRBD1	NA	CASTKGQGQETQYF	TGTGCCAGCACCAAAGGACAGGGGCAAGAGACCCAGTACTTC
TRBV6-5	TRBJ2-3	TRBD2	NA	CASSRDYPTDTQYF	TGTGCCAGCAGTCGGGACTACCCCACAGATACGCAGTATTTT
TRBV7-2	TRBJ2-5	TRBD2	NA	CASSSLTSGTLGETQYF	TGTGCCAGCAGCTCCTTGACTAGCGGGACCCTAGGAGAGACCCAGTACTTC
TRBV2	TRBJ1-1	NA	NA	CASSGGVATEAFF	TGTGCCAGCAGTGGCGGGGTCGCCACTGAAGCTTTCTTT
TRBV4-1	TRBJ2-2	NA	NA	CASSLGTGNTGELFF	TGCGCCAGCAGCCTCGGGACGGGGAACACCGGGGAGCTGTTTTTT
TRBV5-4	TRBJ1-5	NA	few	CASSLGDTDQPQHF	TGTGCCAGCAGCTTGGGGGACACCGATCAGCCCCAGCATTTT
TRBV18	TRBJ1-1	TRBD1	NA	CASSSGTERAEAFF	TGTGCCAGCTCATCCGGGACAGAAAGGGCTGAAGCTTTCTTT
TRBV7-2	TRBJ1-4	NA	NA	CASRTALANEKLFF	TGTGCCAGCAGGACAGCGCTGGCGAATGAAAAACTGTTTTTT
TRBV20-1	TRBJ1-2	NA	NA	CSASRVTLNYGYTF	TGCAGTGCTAGTAGGGTCACGCTTAACTATGGCTACACCTTC
TRBV4-1	TRBJ2-3	TRBD2	once	CASSYGLATDTQYF	TGCGCCAGCAGTTATGGACTAGCCACAGATACGCAGTATTTT
TRBV5-5	TRBJ2-6	NA	once	CASSLIISGSGANVLTF	TGTGCCAGCAGCTTAATAATCAGTGGGTCTGGGGCCAACGTCCTGACTTTC